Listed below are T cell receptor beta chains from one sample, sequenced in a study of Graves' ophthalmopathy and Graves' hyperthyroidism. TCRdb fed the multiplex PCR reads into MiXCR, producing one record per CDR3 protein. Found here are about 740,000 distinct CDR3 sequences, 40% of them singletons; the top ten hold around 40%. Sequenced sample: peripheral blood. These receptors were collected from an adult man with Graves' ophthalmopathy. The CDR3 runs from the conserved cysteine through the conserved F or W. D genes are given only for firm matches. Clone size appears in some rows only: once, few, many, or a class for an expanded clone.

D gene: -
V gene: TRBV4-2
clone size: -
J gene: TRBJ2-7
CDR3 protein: CASSQEWDSYEQYF
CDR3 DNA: TGTGCCAGCAGCCAAGAGTGGGACTCCTACGAGCAGTACTTC

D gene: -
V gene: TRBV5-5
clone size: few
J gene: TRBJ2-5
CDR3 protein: CASSLVGGGRETQYF
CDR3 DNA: TGTGCCAGCAGCTTAGTGGGAGGGGGGCGAGAGACCCAGTACTTC

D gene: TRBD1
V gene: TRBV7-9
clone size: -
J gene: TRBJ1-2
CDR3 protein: CASSGGQGSFGYTF
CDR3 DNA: TGTGCCAGCAGCGGCGGACAGGGGTCCTTTGGCTACACCTTC

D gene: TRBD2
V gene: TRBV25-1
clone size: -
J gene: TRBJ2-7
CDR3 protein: CASSEFGLAGPAYEQYF
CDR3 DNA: TGTGCCAGCAGTGAATTTGGACTAGCGGGGCCAGCCTACGAGCAGTACTTC

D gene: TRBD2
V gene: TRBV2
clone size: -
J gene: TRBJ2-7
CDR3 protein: CASSERRRGALTSYEQYF
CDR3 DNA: TGTGCCAGCAGTGAAAGGAGGCGGGGGGCTCTCACCTCCTACGAGCAGTACTTC

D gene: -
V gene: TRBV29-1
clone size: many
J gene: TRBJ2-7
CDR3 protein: CSVPGVARPYEQYF
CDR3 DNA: TGCAGCGTTCCTGGAGTAGCGCGCCCCTACGAGCAGTACTTC

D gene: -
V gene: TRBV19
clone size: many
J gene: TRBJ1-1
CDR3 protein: CASSLGVWNTEAFF
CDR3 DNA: TGTGCCAGTAGTCTTGGGGTGTGGAACACTGAAGCTTTCTTT

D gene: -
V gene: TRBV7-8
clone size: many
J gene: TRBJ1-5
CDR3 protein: CASSLVSGNRNQPQHF
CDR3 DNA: TGTGCCAGCAGCTTAGTAAGCGGTAATCGGAATCAGCCCCAGCATTTT

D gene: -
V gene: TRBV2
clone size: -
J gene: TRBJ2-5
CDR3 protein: CANRFPGHGETQYF
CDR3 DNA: TGTGCCAACAGGTTCCCGGGACATGGAGAGACCCAGTACTTC

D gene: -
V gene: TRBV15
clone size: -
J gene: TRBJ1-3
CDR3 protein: CATSRRGTGNTIYF
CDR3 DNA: TGTGCCACCAGCAGACGGGGGACCGGAAACACCATATATTTT

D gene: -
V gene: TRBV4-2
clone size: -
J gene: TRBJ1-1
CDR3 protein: CASSQDYETHTEAFF
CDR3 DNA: TGTGCCAGCAGCCAAGATTACGAGACCCACACTGAAGCTTTCTTT

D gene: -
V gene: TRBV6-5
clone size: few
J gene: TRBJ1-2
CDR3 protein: CASRQNQGFGYGYTF
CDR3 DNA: TGTGCCAGCAGGCAGAACCAGGGATTCGGCTATGGCTACACCTTC

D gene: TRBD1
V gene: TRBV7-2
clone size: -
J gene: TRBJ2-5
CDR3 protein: CASSLVAGQGAGETQYF
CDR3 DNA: TGTGCCAGCAGCTTAGTAGCGGGACAGGGGGCGGGGGAGACCCAGTACTTC

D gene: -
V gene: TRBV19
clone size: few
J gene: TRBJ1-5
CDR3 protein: CASIRDRYSNQPQHF
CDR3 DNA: TGTGCCAGTATCCGCGACAGATATAGCAATCAGCCCCAGCATTTT

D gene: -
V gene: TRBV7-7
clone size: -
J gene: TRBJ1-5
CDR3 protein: CASSLGVPGQPQHF
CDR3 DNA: TGTGCCAGCAGCTTAGGGGTGCCAGGGCAGCCCCAGCATTTT

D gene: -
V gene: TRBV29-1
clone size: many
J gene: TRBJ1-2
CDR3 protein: CSVDVLGVWGYTF
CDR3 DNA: TGCAGCGTTGATGTTCTCGGGGTTTGGGGCTACACCTTC

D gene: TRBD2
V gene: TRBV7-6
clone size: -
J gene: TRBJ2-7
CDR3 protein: CASSRLAGVKDEQYF
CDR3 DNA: TGTGCCAGCAGCCGCCTAGCGGGGGTTAAGGACGAGCAGTACTTC

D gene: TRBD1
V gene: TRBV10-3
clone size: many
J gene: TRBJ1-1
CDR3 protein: CAISVQGRAEAFF
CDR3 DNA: TGTGCCATCAGTGTACAGGGGCGCGCTGAAGCTTTCTTT

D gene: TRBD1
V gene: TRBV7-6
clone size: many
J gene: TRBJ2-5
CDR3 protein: CASSLATGASVETQYF
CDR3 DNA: TGTGCCAGCAGCTTAGCGACAGGGGCGAGTGTGGAGACCCAGTACTTC

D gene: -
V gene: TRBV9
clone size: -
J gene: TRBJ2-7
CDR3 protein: CASSVGVGPSYEQYF
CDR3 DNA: TGTGCCAGCAGCGTAGGGGTCGGGCCCTCCTACGAGCAGTACTTC

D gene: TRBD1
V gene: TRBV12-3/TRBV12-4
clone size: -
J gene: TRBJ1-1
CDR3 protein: CASSLDRGMIGTEAFF
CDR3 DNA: TGTGCCAGCAGTTTGGACAGGGGGATGATCGGCACTGAAGCTTTCTTT

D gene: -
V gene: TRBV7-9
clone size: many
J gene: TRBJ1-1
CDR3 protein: CASSLESVTLGAEAFF
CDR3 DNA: TGTGCCAGCAGCCTGGAGTCCGTGACTTTGGGGGCTGAAGCTTTCTTT

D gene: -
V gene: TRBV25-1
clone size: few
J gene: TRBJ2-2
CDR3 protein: CASSLSSWGAGGELFF
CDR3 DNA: TGTGCCAGCAGTTTATCCTCTTGGGGGGCAGGCGGGGAGCTGTTTTTT

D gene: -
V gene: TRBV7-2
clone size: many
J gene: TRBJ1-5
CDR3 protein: CASSLAGLNQPQHF
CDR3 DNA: TGTGCCAGCAGCTTAGCAGGGCTCAATCAGCCCCAGCATTTT

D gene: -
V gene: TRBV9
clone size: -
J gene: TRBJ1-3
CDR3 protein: CASSVAQSGVLGNTIYF
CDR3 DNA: TGTGCCAGCAGCGTAGCTCAGAGCGGGGTGCTCGGAAACACCATATATTTT

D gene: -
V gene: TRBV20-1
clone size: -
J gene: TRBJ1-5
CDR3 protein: CSASQENQPQHF
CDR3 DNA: TGCAGTGCTAGTCAGGAAAATCAGCCCCAGCATTTT

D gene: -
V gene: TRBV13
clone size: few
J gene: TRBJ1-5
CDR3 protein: CASSYSVYQPQHF
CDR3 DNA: TGTGCCAGCAGTTACTCGGTTTATCAGCCCCAGCATTTT

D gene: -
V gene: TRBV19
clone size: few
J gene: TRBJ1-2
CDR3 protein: CASSILLAGNGYTF
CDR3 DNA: TGTGCCAGTAGTATACTTTTGGCCGGGAACGGCTACACCTTC

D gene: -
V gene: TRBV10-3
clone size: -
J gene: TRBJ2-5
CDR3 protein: CASSLFHSGETQYF
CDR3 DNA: TGTGCCAGCAGTTTATTCCACTCCGGCGAGACCCAGTACTTC

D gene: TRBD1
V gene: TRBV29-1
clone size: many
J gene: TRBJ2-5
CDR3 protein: CSVELDRQGRMETQYF
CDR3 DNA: TGCAGCGTTGAATTAGACCGACAGGGGAGGATGGAGACCCAGTACTTC

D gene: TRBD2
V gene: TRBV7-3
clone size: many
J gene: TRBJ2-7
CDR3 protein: CASSYPMREVYEQYF
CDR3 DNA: TGTGCCAGCAGCTACCCGATGCGGGAGGTCTACGAGCAGTACTTC

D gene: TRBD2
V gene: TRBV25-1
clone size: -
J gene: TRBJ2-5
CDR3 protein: CASSYSLAGGPQETQYF
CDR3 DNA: TGTGCCAGCAGCTACTCACTTGCGGGGGGCCCTCAAGAGACCCAGTACTTC

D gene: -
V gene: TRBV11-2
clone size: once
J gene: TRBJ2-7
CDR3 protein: CASSHPLVSCEQYF
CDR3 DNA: TGTGCCAGCAGCCACCCGCTAGTTAGCTGCGAGCAGTACTTC

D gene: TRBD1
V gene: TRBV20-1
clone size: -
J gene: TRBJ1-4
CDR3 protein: CSARCDRGPNEKLFF
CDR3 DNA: TGCAGTGCTAGATGCGACAGGGGACCTAATGAAAAACTGTTTTTT

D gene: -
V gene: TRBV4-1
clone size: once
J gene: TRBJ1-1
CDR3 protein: CASSQEPGRIYMNTEAFF
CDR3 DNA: TGCGCCAGCAGCCAAGAACCGGGACGGATCTACATGAACACTGAAGCTTTCTTT